Given below is one TCR beta chain in context. The data originate from a study of blood T cell repertoires in COVID-19. Germline CDR1 and CDR2: MDHEN and SYDVKM. The CDR3 totals 14 residues. With 8 bases clipped from V and 9 bases from J, the junction kept 13 bases outside the gene matches. The table came from immunoSEQ multiplex PCR; TCRdb's copy has only in-frame clones and leaves some out. The table shows a few hundred thousand clones, with over 80% occurring only once. Sample: PBMCs or T cells enriched from blood (not recorded which). This sequence originates from a woman in her thirties or forties who had been exposed to COVID-19. V and J are TRBV28 and TRBJ1-2; 9 nucleotides match TRBD1. This CDR3 reads CASLFRTGVNRYTF. CDR3 sequence (DNA): TGTGCCAGCCTTTTCCGGACAGGGGTCAATCGCTACACCTTC.